This TCR beta chain was sequenced in a study of CD8 T cells in Susac syndrome. Random hexamers primed reverse transcription of about 0.45 to 1 ug RNA. TCRdb fed the immunoSEQ multiplex PCR reads into MiXCR, producing one record per CDR3 protein. The sample contains some 95,000 distinct CDR3 sequences, about 93% of which appear only once. The CDR3 is made up of 13 amino acids. The V and J ends lost 6 bases and 7 bases, in that order; junction bases with no gene match: 5. Germline loops: CDR1 PRHDT, CDR2 FYEKMQ (reference sequence). The chain has TRBV13 and TRBJ2-2; 7 bases match TRBD1. Sequencing used CD8+ T cells from PBMCs. The clonotype comes from a human donor in good health. Here the CDR3 reads CASRTGYDGELFF. Written as DNA, the CDR3 is TGTGCCAGCAGGACAGGGTATGACGGGGAGCTGTTTTTT.